The 8 T cell receptor beta chains below were found in one sample sequenced in a study of post-analysis software for immune sequencing data. Unique-molecular-identifier-tagged TCR beta cDNA libraries were used. TCRdb reprocessed the PCR reads with MiXCR, giving one entry per CDR3 protein. This sample has 800,000 to 950,000 distinct CDR3 sequences, with 53% found just once. Their cognate antigens are unknown. Notes on the study in general: Elevated frequency relative to controls characterized four or five TRBV segments in patients, TRBV5-6, TRBV5-1 and TRBV20-1 among them.

Sequencing input: blood. These receptors were obtained from a girl aged 10-17 years with multiple sclerosis.

This rearrangement joins TRBV6-6 to TRBJ1-2, with TRBD1 identical over 7 bases. Germline V gives CDR1 MNHNY, CDR2 SVGAGI (reference sequence). The length of the CDR3 is 13 residues. V shed 7 bases and J 1 base; nucleotides not matched to a gene: 3. The CDR3 nucleotides are TGTGCCAGCACAGGGGGTGATAACTATGGCTACACCTTC. The encoded protein is CASTGGDNYGYTF.

This chain joins TRBV14 and TRBJ2-3, with unresolved D. The CDR3 runs to 15 residues. The germline V gene encodes CDR1 SGHDN and CDR2 FVKESK. The V end lost 1 base, the J end lost 2 bases, and 10 bases lay between the germline ends. The CDR3 DNA is TGTGCCAGCAGCCAAGGGAATATCCACACAGATACGCAGTATTTT. Encoded protein: CASSQGNIHTDTQYF.

This clonotype appeared a few times. One end of the junction fails to match germline, which may point to a read error. The chain uses TRBV29-1 and TRBJ1-2; possible D gene TRBD1, 6 bases. The germline CDR1 and CDR2 sequences are SQVTM and ANQGSEA. The CDR3 runs 15 residues. The CDR3 coding sequence is TGCAGCGTTGAAGCGACAGGATGGTATGACTATGGCTACACCTTT. This sequence encodes CSVEATGWYDYGYTF.

Notes on this clonotype: The junction departs from germline at one end; a sequencing error may be responsible. V usage is TRBV30 and J usage is TRBJ2-7; TRBD2 matches at 7 bases. The germline V gene encodes CDR1 GTSNPN and CDR2 SVGIG (reference sequence). The CDR3 is made up of 11 amino acids. The DNA of the CDR3 is TGCGCCTGGAGCGGGGCCTACGAGCAGTACTTC. Translating it yields CAWSGAYEQYF.

This clonotype came up a few times. The genes are TRBV7-2 and TRBJ2-7; either TRBD1 or TRBD2 may fit D (6 bases each). Germline V gives CDR1 SGHTA, CDR2 FQGNSA. CDR3 size: 17 residues. With 0 bases removed from V and 3 bases from J, the gap between germline ends came to 18 bases. The CDR3 here is CASSLARGVLGGYEQYF. The CDR3, as DNA: TGTGCCAGCAGCTTAGCTAGGGGGGTCCTAGGGGGCTACGAGCAGTACTTC.

This clonotype was counted between two and nine times. V usage is TRBV6-5 and J usage is TRBJ2-6; D is unclear. Germline CDR1 and CDR2: MNHEY and SVGAGI. This CDR3 has 17 amino acids. Trimming stripped 2 bases from V and 0 bases from J, with 11 bases between. CDR3: CASSYLLAASGANVLTF. CDR3 DNA: TGTGCCAGCAGTTACCTACTCGCAGCCTCTGGGGCCAACGTCCTGACTTTC.

This clonotype was recorded a few times. The chain has TRBV7-8 and TRBJ2-1; 13 bases map to TRBD2. This CDR3 contains 15 residues. After removal of 5 bases from V and 15 bases from J, the junction contained 13 bases not matched to a gene. Germline V gene sequence: CDR1 SGHVS, CDR2 FQNEAQ. In DNA form, the CDR3 reads TGTGCCAGCAGCCCCCAAGGACTAGCGGGGGTGTCCCGGTTCTTC. Its protein is CASSPQGLAGVSRFF.

The chain employs TRBV20-1 and TRBJ2-4; D uncertain. The J call may not be correct, given that the DNA end is closer to TRBJ2-7. The CDR3 is 17 residues long. The germline CDR1 and CDR2 sequences are DFQATT and SNEGSKA (reference sequence). CDR3 coding DNA: TGCAGTGCTAGCCGGGTGTTGGGGAACGGGCAGGATTACGAGCAGTACTTC. Its translation: CSASRVLGNGQDYEQYF.